The sample holds one count of the clone carrying this TCR beta chain. Its antigen is as yet unknown. The data originate from a study of cytomegalovirus exposure and HLA in healthy donors. V gave up 4 bases and J gave up 4 bases, with 5 bases separating them. CDR1 is MNHEY and CDR2 is SVGAGI in the germline V gene. The CDR3 is made up of 11 amino acids. PCR primers comprised 60 Vbeta and 13 Jbeta primers. Libraries were prepared by immunoSEQ multiplex PCR; TCRdb keeps only in-frame clonotypes and omits some of them. The repertoire consists of approximately 220,000 clones, with 65% to 75% occurring once and the leading ten covering 1.8%. Overall study findings and caveats: A later examination showed that TCR association rates differed by HLA locus, with DRB1 most and HLA-C fewest.

J is TRBJ2-7 and V is TRBV6-5, with D hard to call. Sequencing used PBMCs. This TCR was sampled from a woman aged 30 to 39 in good health and CMV-seronegative. CDR3 coding DNA: TGTGCCAGCAGTTCCCATTACGAGCAGTACTTC. Translation gives CASSSHYEQYF.